This entry lists 16 T cell receptor beta chains sequenced from one sample in a study of blood T cell repertoires in COVID-19. TCRdb's table, derived via immunoSEQ multiplex PCR, lists solely in-frame clones and lacks some. The sample records tens of thousands of clones, 80% to 90% being singletons. The sequenced sample was peripheral blood. All receptors derive from a man aged 50-60 years with acute or convalescent COVID-19.

V and J are TRBV11-2 and TRBJ2-3; no reliable D call. The germline gives CDR1 SGHAT, CDR2 FQNNGV. The CDR3 consists of 18 residues. V was shortened by 0 bases and J by 3 bases, with 19 bases between the two germline ends. Here the CDR3 reads CASSLDGEVALQTDTQYF. The CDR3 nucleotides are TGTGCCAGCAGCTTAGATGGCGAGGTAGCTCTCCAAACAGATACGCAGTATTTT. Supplemented by reference TRBV11-2 and TRBJ2-3, the full variable domain reads EAGVAQSPRYKIIEKRQSVAFWCNPISGHATLYWYQQILGQGPKLLIQFQNNGVVDDSQLPKDRFSAERLKGVDSTLKIQPAKLEDSAVYLCASSLDGEVALQTDTQYFGPGTRLTVL.

This chain uses TRBV6-6 with TRBJ2-6, with a tentative D call TRBD1 (6 bases). The CDR3 has 16 residues. Germline V gene data show CDR1 as MNHNY and CDR2 as SVGAGI (reference sequence). V was trimmed by 7 bases and J by 0 bases, leaving 13 bases between them. The CDR3 protein is CASMDSPFSGANVLTF. The CDR3 DNA sequence: TGTGCCAGCATGGACAGCCCTTTCTCTGGGGCCAACGTCCTGACTTTC.

The V gene is TRBV5-1, the J gene TRBJ1-6, with D tentatively TRBD1 (5 bases). Germline lookup yields CDR1 SGHRS and CDR2 YFSETQ. The CDR3 runs to 15 residues. V gave up 5 bases and J gave up 9 bases, with 18 bases separating them. CDR3 coding DNA: TGCGCCAGCAGGGGGGGTCTAACAGGCGGTTCACCCCTCCACTTT. Protein sequence: CASRGGLTGGSPLHF.

CDR3 nucleotide sequence: TGTGCCATCAGTGAGTTACTAGCGGGAGGGCCCTATGAGCAGTTCTTC. Its protein is CAISELLAGGPYEQFF. This chain connects TRBV10-3 to TRBJ2-1, with 13 bases that match TRBD2. The CDR3 consists of 16 residues. Germline values: CDR1 ENHRY, CDR2 SYGVKD. V lost 1 base to trimming and J lost 8 bases; unmatched junction nucleotides: 5.

This sequence joins TRBV7-2 and TRBJ1-5; D might be TRBD1 (6 bases). Per germline, CDR1 SGHTA and CDR2 FQGNSA. Trimming stripped 1 base from V and 4 bases from J, with 8 bases between. CDR3 length equals 14 residues. The CDR3 spells CASSLERGNQPQHF. DNA of the CDR3: TGTGCCAGCAGCTTAGAAAGGGGGAATCAGCCCCAGCATTTT.

The chain links TRBV13 to TRBJ2-6; perhaps TRBD2 as D (5 bases). The CDR3 spans 19 residues. The germline V gene has CDR1 PRHDT and CDR2 FYEKMQ (reference sequence). V was shortened by 0 bases and J by 0 bases, with 15 bases between the two germline ends. The CDR3 DNA reads TGTGCCAGCAGCTTAGGATCTGGAGTTGGGAGCTCTGGGGCCAACGTCCTGACTTTC. Its protein is CASSLGSGVGSSGANVLTF.

The chain employs TRBV19 and TRBJ1-5; D uncertain. Trimming stripped 6 bases from V and 8 bases from J, with 14 bases between. The CDR3 runs 13 residues. CDR1 is LNHDA and CDR2 is SQIVND in the germline V gene (reference sequence). CDR3 nucleotide sequence: TGTGCCAGTAGCCCCCTAGGAGGCGAGCCCCAGCATTTT. This sequence encodes CASSPLGGEPQHF.

The chain is built from TRBV7-8 and TRBJ1-4; no clear D. The CDR3 contains 14 residues. Looked up from germline, CDR1 is SGHVS and CDR2 is FQNEAQ. Trimming took off 1 base at V and 8 bases at J, with 11 bases between the two ends. The CDR3 region is CASSLGQPGEKLFF. The CDR3 DNA follows: TGTGCCAGCAGCTTAGGGCAGCCGGGAGAAAAACTGTTTTTT.

The chain has TRBV18 and TRBJ1-4; D possibly corresponds to TRBD1 (6 bases). The CDR3 has 14 residues. CDR1 is KGHSH and CDR2 is LQKENI in the germline V gene. V was cut by 4 bases and J by 6 bases, with 12 bases left in between. The CDR3 here is CASSRRGSDEKLFF. As DNA, the CDR3 is TGTGCCAGCTCACGTAGGGGGTCGGATGAAAAACTGTTTTTT. Variable domain in full (rest from reference TRBV18 and TRBJ1-4): NAGVMQNPRHLVRRRGQEARLRCSPMKGHSHVYWYRQLPEEGLKFMVYLQKENIIDESGMPKERFSAEFPKEGPSILRIQQVVRGDSAAYFCASSRRGSDEKLFFGSGTQLSVL.

A few counts support this clone. The V gene is TRBV5-6, the J gene TRBJ2-7; TRBD2 matches at 9 bases. Germline CDR1 reads SGHDT; CDR2 reads YYEEEE. The V segment lost 5 bases and the J segment 2 bases; nucleotides outside the gene matches: 8. CDR3 length: 15 residues. This CDR3 is CASRRYSGRAYEQYF. CDR3 nucleotide sequence: TGTGCCAGCAGGAGATATAGCGGGAGAGCCTACGAGCAGTACTTC.

The CDR3 DNA sequence: TGTGCCAGCAGCTTAGATCGGGACTATGGCTACACCTTC. Encoded protein: CASSLDRDYGYTF. This chain links TRBV7-2 with TRBJ1-2; D not certain. The germline V gene has CDR1 SGHTA and CDR2 FQGNSA. V gave up 1 base and J gave up 3 bases, with 6 bases separating them. CDR3 length equals 13 residues.

This chain links TRBV28 with TRBJ2-7; no clear D gene. The germline gives CDR1 MDHEN, CDR2 SYDVKM. The CDR3 is 16 residues long. Trimming removed 1 base at V and 0 bases at J, with 13 bases between. Written as DNA, the CDR3 is TGTGCCAGCAGTTTATACCCGAAAGAGAGCTCCTACGAGCAGTACTTC. Translated: CASSLYPKESSYEQYF.

The V gene is TRBV3-1 (or the pseudogene TRBV3-2), the J gene TRBJ2-5; a weak D match, TRBD1 (6 bases). Trimming stripped 7 bases from V and 4 bases from J, with 22 bases between. The CDR3 totals 16 residues. Germline V lookup: CDR1 LGHDT, CDR2 YNNKEL (reference sequence). CDR3 loop: CASKGLRGNRRETQYF. CDR3 DNA sequence: TGTGCCAGCAAGGGTCTGAGGGGGAATAGACGAGAGACCCAGTACTTC.

The chain combines TRBV28 with TRBJ1-2, with D possibly being TRBD1 (6 bases). The CDR3 loop spans 15 amino acids. V dropped 3 bases and J dropped 6 bases, with 17 bases sitting between them. The V gene's germline CDR1 is MDHEN and CDR2 SYDVKM. The CDR3 reads CASSLEGGRGNGYTF. CDR3 DNA sequence: TGTGCCAGCAGTTTGGAAGGGGGTAGAGGTAATGGCTACACCTTC.

This clone was seen only once. The chain links TRBV2 to TRBJ1-2; D perhaps matches TRBD1 (6 bases). The CDR3 is made up of 15 amino acids. CDR1 and CDR2 (germline): SNHLY, FYNNEI. The V end was cut by 7 bases, the J end by 1 base, with 16 bases between. This CDR3 is CASNGQKLYNYGYTF. Here the CDR3 DNA reads TGTGCCAGCAACGGACAGAAACTTTATAACTATGGCTACACCTTC.

This clone appeared once. The chain uses TRBV7-2 and TRBJ2-5; no definite D call. The CDR3 is made up of 14 amino acids. The germline V gene encodes CDR1 SGHTA and CDR2 FQGNSA. The germline V and J ends were trimmed by 1 base and 2 bases, with 8 bases remaining between them. CDR3 in amino acids: CASSLGYIQETQYF. Written as DNA, the CDR3 is TGTGCCAGCAGCTTAGGGTACATACAAGAGACCCAGTACTTC. Variable domain in full (rest from reference TRBV7-2 and TRBJ2-5): GAGVSQSPSNKVTEKGKDVELRCDPISGHTALYWYRQSLGQGLEFLIYFQGNSAPDKSGLPSDRFSAERTGGSVSTLTIQRTQQEDSAVYLCASSLGYIQETQYFGPGTRLLVL.